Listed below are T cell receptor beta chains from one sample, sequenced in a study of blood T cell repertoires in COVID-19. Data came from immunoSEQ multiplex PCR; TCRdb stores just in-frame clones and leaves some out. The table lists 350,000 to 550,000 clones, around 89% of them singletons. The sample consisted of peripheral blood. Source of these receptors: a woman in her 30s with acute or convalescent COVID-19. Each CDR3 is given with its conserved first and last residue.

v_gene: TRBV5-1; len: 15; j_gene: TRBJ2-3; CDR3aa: CASSLDRARTDTQYF
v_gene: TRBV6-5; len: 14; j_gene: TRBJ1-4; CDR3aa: CASTLAGGLEKLFF
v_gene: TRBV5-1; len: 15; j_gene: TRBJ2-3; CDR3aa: CASSFAGDHTDTQYF
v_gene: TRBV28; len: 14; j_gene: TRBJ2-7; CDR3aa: CASSLLRQADEQYF
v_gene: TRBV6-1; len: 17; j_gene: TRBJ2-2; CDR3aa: CASSAYLTGRNTGELFF
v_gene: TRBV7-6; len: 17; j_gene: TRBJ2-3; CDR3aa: CASSLRGGQGPTDTQYF
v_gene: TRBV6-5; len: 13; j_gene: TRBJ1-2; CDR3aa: CASTKMGGLGYTF
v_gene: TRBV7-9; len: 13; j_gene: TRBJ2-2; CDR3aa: CASRSTGTGELFF
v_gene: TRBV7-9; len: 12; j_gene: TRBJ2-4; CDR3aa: CASSLIGNIQYF
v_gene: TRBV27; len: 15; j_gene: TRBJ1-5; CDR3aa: CASSLLRNSNQPQHF
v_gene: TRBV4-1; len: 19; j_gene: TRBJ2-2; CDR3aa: CASSQGLVGVRLNTGELFF
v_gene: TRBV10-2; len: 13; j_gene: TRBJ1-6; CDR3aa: CASSEFSNSPLHF
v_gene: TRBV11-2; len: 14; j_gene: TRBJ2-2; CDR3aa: CASSLVSETGELFF
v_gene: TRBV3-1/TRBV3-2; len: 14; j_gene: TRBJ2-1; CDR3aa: CASSLYSGYNEQFF
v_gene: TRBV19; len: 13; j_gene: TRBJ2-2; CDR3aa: CASFLGGAGELFF
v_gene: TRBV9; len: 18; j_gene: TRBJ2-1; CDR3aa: CASSVGFDRAGSYNEQFF
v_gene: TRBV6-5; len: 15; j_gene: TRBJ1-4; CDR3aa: CASSFGGATNEKLFF
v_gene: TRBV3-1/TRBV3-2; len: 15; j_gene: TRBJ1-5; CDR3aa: CASSQEFGKGQPQHF
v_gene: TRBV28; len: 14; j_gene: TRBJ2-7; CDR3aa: CASSLVSEGGGRYF
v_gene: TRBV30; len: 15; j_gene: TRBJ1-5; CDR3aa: CAWSGARGGNQPQHF
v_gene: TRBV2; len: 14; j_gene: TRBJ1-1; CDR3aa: CASRGRIMNTEAFF
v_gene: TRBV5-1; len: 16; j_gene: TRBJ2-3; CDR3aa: CASRSGLAGSTDTQYF
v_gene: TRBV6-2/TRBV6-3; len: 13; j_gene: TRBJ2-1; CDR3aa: CASSDSKRNEQFF
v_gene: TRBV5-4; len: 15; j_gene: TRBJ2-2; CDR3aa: CASSLRTAVTPELFF
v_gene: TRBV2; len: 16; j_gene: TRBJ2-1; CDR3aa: CASSEVLAFPGNEQFF
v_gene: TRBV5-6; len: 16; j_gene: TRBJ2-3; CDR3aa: CASSLGTGRGTDTQYF
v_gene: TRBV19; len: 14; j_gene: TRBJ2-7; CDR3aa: CASSPGTGIYEQYF
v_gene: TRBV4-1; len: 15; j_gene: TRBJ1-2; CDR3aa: CASSQGTGGGDGYTF
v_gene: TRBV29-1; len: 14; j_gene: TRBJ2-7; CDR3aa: CSVASGGSSYEQYF
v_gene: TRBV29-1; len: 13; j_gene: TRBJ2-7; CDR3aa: CSVEIGGVREQYF
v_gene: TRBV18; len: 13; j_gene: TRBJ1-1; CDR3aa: CASSPEGFTEAFF
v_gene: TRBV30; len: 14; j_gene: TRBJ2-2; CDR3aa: CAWSVGTTTGELFF
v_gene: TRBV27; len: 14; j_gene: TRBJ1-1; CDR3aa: CASSLGTGSTEAFF
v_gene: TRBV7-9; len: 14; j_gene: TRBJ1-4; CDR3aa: CASSLTGRGEKLFF
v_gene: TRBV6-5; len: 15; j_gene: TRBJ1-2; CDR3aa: CASSYAPLGNYGYTF
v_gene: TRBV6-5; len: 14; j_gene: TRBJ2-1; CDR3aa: CASTPSQGRNEQFF
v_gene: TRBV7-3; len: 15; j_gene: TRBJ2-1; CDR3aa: CASSLTPSSYNEQFF
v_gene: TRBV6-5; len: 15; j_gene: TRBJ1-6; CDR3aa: CASSQAPTGPRTLHF
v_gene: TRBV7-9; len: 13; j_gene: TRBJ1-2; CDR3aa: CASSIGQHYGYTF
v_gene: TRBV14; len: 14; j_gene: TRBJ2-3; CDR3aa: CASSQRGTPNTQYF
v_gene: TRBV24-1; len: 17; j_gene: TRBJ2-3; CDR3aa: CATSDLPRDRVSDTQYF
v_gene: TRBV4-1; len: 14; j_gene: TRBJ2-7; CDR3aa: CASSQELAGGEQYF
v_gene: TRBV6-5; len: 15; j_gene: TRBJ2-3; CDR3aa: CASSPRTSGADTQYF
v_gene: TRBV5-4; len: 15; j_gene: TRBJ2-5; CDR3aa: CASSRRWQTEETQYF
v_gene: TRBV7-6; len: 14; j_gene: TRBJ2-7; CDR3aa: CASSLTSTGGEQYF
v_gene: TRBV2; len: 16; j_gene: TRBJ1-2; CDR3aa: CASSKGSGDYNYGYTF
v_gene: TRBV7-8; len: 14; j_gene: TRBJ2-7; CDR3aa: CASSLGEGSYEQYF
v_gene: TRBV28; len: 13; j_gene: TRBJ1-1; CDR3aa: CASSFTMNTEAFF
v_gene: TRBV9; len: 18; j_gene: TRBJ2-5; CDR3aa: CASSGSPGLAAVQETQYF
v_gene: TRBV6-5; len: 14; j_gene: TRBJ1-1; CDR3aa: CASTPTTPNTEAFF
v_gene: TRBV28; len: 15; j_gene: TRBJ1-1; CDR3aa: CASSGPLMLNTEAFF
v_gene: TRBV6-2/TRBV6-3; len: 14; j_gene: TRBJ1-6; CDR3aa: CASSYKGGNSPLHF
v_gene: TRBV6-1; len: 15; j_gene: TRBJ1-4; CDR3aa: CASSEAGGANEKLFF
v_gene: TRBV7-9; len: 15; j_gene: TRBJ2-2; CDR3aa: CASSLKPSDTGELFF
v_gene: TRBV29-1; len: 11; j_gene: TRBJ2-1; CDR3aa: CSVTTGIEQFF